A single sample is the source of the 28 T cell receptor beta chains below, sequenced in a study of long-term antiretroviral therapy in people with HIV (dated 2022 in TCRdb). Sequencing of the TRB variable region was done with the immunoSEQ hsTCRB v3.0 assay at survey level resolution. Drawn from immuneACCESS, this table holds only the in-frame rearrangements with V and J called that TCRdb kept. Clones are partly lost; checked studies trace under half to an unresolved V gene and leave the rest unexplained. This sample is represented by 25,000 to 35,000 clones; approximately 97% of them were singletons. In total, the top ten clones hold approximately 3% of the sample. The sample consisted of unsorted PBMCs, taken 6.9 years after starting antiretroviral therapy. The receptors derive from a man aged 30 to 39 with HIV.

The chain carries TRBV2 and TRBJ2-3; 7 nucleotides agree with TRBD1. V dropped 2 bases and J dropped 2; count of bases not matched to a gene: 7. The CDR3 length is 16 residues. Germline CDR1 is SNHLY and CDR2 is FYNNEI. This CDR3 is CASSEWGRGITDTQYF. CDR3 coding DNA: TGTGCCAGCAGTGAATGGGGCAGGGGGATCACAGATACGCAGTATTTT.

The rearrangement links TRBV27 to TRBJ2-7, with TRBD2 matching over 8 bases. V gave up 2 bases and J gave up 5 bases; unmatched junction bases: 8. CDR3 length equals 15 residues. Germline values: CDR1 MNHEY, CDR2 SMNVEV (reference sequence). The CDR3 DNA reads as TGTGCCAGCAGTTTACGACTAGCGCGACAGAACGAGCAGTACTTC. It translates to CASSLRLARQNEQYF.

This chain connects TRBV4-3 to TRBJ2-2, with 7 positions matching TRBD1. Unmatched junction bases numbered 9, after V lost 0 bases and J lost 2 bases. This CDR3 is built from 18 residues. Germline V gene lookup returns CDR1 LGHNA and CDR2 YSLEER. The chain's CDR3 is CASSQDLIGTANTGELFF. In DNA, the CDR3 is TGCGCCAGCAGCCAAGATCTCATCGGGACAGCTAACACCGGGGAGCTGTTTTTT.

The chain joins TRBV7-9 to TRBJ2-7; possibly TRBD1 for D (5 bases). The V gene's germline CDR1 is SEHNR and CDR2 FQNEAQ (reference sequence). There are 14 residues in the CDR3. The ends were cut back, 5 bases at V and 0 bases at J, with 11 bases in the middle. This CDR3 reads CASSPWGNSYEQYF. CDR3 DNA: TGTGCCAGCAGCCCCTGGGGCAACTCCTACGAGCAGTACTTC.

Of note for this clone: The sample holds other DNA sequences that translate to the same CDR3. The chain couples TRBV29-1 to TRBJ2-7; 9 bases agree with TRBD2. The CDR3 is 15 residues long. Per the germline V gene, CDR1 is SQVTM and CDR2 is ANQGSEA. Trimming cost V 4 bases and J 5 bases; bases outside gene matches: 12. This CDR3 is CSVVRGASGTNEQYF. The CDR3 DNA follows: TGCAGCGTTGTCCGGGGAGCTAGCGGGACCAACGAGCAGTACTTC.

The rearrangement joins TRBV7-6 to TRBJ1-1; TRBD1 agrees at 8 bases. V was clipped by 5 bases and J by 11 bases; unmatched bases: 13. CDR1 is SGHVS and CDR2 is FNYEAQ in the germline V gene. This CDR3 has 14 residues. The DNA of the CDR3 is TGTGCCAGCAGCGAAACCCCCGGACAGGGCTGGGCTTTCTTT. Amino acids: CASSETPGQGWAFF.

The chain has TRBV6-5 and TRBJ2-7; D remains unclear. In germline, CDR1 is MNHEY, CDR2 SVGAGI. V was cut by 7 bases and J by 0 bases, with 4 bases left in between. The CDR3 runs 11 residues. The CDR3 region has the DNA TGTGCCAGCACCCCCTCCTACGAGCAGTACTTC. Its translation: CASTPSYEQYF.

The chain recombines TRBV15 with TRBJ1-2, with D uncertain. CDR1 and CDR2 (germline): LNHNV, YYDKDF (reference sequence). The CDR3 loop spans 16 amino acids. Trimming left V 1 base short and J 1 base short, with 13 bases between. The CDR3 loop is CATSRGGDGRNYGYTF. CDR3 DNA: TGTGCCACCAGCAGAGGGGGAGATGGTCGTAACTATGGCTACACCTTC.

This clone was found a few times. This chain joins TRBV15 and TRBJ1-5; no reliable D call. Between the trimmed V and J ends, which lost 1 base and 4 bases, there was a span of 11 bases. Germline CDR1 reads LNHNV; CDR2 reads YYDKDF (reference sequence). The CDR3 totals 15 residues. CDR3 coding DNA: TGTGCCACCAGCAGAGGGACGGTTGAAAATCAGCCCCAGCATTTT. Translation: CATSRGTVENQPQHF. The full variable domain, completed using reference TRBV15 and TRBJ1-5, is DAMVIQNPRYQVTQFGKPVTLSCSQTLNHNVMYWYQQKSSQAPKLLFHYYDKDFNNEADTPDNFQSRRPNTSFCFLDIRSPGLGDTAMYLCATSRGTVENQPQHFGDGTRLSIL.

This chain connects TRBV5-5 to TRBJ2-7, with 7 bases lining up with TRBD1. CDR3 length: 15 amino acids. The germline V gene has CDR1 SGHKS and CDR2 YYEKEE (reference sequence). V shed 2 bases, J shed 1 base, and the junction held 6 bases outside the gene matches. CDR3 DNA sequence: TGTGCCAGCAGCTTTACAGGGGCCCTATCCTACGAGCAGTACTTC. It encodes CASSFTGALSYEQYF.

The gene calls are TRBV19 and TRBJ1-1, with D tentatively TRBD1 (5 bases). CDR3 length: 18 residues. The V gene lost 7 bases and the J gene lost 1 base, with 25 bases spanning the gap. Germline CDR1 reads LNHDA; CDR2 reads SQIVND (reference sequence). In DNA form, the CDR3 reads TGTGCCAGTACCCCCACAGACATTTACGGGGCATGGAACACTGAAGCTTTCTTT. This codes for CASTPTDIYGAWNTEAFF.

The chain is built from TRBV7-2 and TRBJ2-2; D call uncertain. The germline gives CDR1 SGHTA, CDR2 FQGNSA. V was trimmed by 1 base and J by 3 bases, leaving 9 bases between them. The CDR3 has 15 residues. The CDR3 loop is CASSLDGRHTGELFF. Written as DNA, the CDR3 is TGTGCCAGCAGCTTAGATGGCAGGCACACCGGGGAGCTGTTTTTT.

This chain links TRBV5-6 with TRBJ2-7; the D call may be TRBD1 or TRBD2 (5 bases each). V was shortened by 3 bases and J by 0 bases, with 16 bases between the two germline ends. Germline V gene sequence: CDR1 SGHDT, CDR2 YYEEEE. CDR3 length: 16 residues. CDR3 bases: TGTGCCAGCAGCTCAACGTTGGGGACGGACTCCTACGAGCAGTACTTC. As protein: CASSSTLGTDSYEQYF. The full variable domain, with the rest looked up from reference TRBV5-6 and TRBJ2-7, is DAGVTQSPTHLIKTRGQQVTLRCSPKSGHDTVSWYQQALGQGPQFIFQYYEEEERQRGNFPDRFSGHQFPNYSSELNVNALLLGDSALYLCASSSTLGTDSYEQYFGPGTRLTVT.

V is TRBV9 and J is TRBJ2-7, with a tentative D call TRBD2 (5 bases). Germline V gives CDR1 SGDLS, CDR2 YYNGEE. This CDR3 is built from 13 residues. Between the trimmed V and J ends, which lost 3 bases and 3 bases, there was a span of 10 bases. As DNA, the CDR3 is TGTGCCAGCAGCGCCGGGATTAACTACGAGCAGTACTTC. As protein: CASSAGINYEQYF.

This chain links TRBV4-1 with TRBJ2-7; no clear D. Germline CDR1 reads MGHRA; CDR2 reads YSYEKL. The V gene lost 5 bases and the J gene lost 3 bases, with 14 bases spanning the gap. This CDR3 region has 14 residues. The chain's CDR3 is CASSGPLGHYEQYF. The DNA for the CDR3 is TGCGCCAGCAGCGGACCTCTGGGCCACTACGAGCAGTACTTC.

V and J are TRBV19 and TRBJ2-6, with D unresolved. Trimming left V 10 bases short and J 4 bases short, with 20 bases between. Germline values: CDR1 LNHDA, CDR2 SQIVND (reference sequence). This CDR3 has 16 residues. CDR3 sequence reads: CATQSLGLLGANVLTF. CDR3 in DNA: TGTGCCACCCAATCCCTCGGGTTACTGGGGGCCAACGTCCTGACTTTC.

This clone appeared a single time. The chain uses TRBV5-6 and TRBJ2-1, with D possibly being TRBD2 (5 bases). With 1 base removed from V and 2 bases from J, the gap between germline ends came to 13 bases. CDR3 length: 16 amino acids. The V gene's germline CDR1 is SGHDT and CDR2 YYEEEE. As DNA, the CDR3 is TGTGCCAGCAGCTTGAGTTTTCGGGGAACCTACAATGAGCAGTTCTTC. Its translation: CASSLSFRGTYNEQFF. The complete variable domain, with remaining parts taken from reference TRBV5-6 and TRBJ2-1, reads DAGVTQSPTHLIKTRGQQVTLRCSPKSGHDTVSWYQQALGQGPQFIFQYYEEEERQRGNFPDRFSGHQFPNYSSELNVNALLLGDSALYLCASSLSFRGTYNEQFFGPGTRLTVL.

CDR3 in amino acids: CASSQQGGSTGELFF. The DNA for the CDR3 is TGCGCCAGCAGCCAGCAGGGGGGTAGCACCGGGGAGCTGTTTTTT. This chain uses TRBV4-3 with TRBJ2-2; possible D gene TRBD1, 7 bases. CDR3 size: 15 residues. The ends were cut back, 3 bases at V and 4 bases at J, with 12 bases in the middle. Germline V lookup: CDR1 LGHNA, CDR2 YSLEER.

V and J are TRBV6-6 and TRBJ2-5; D call uncertain. Germline values: CDR1 MNHNY, CDR2 SVGAGI (reference sequence). V dropped 4 bases and J dropped 4 bases, with 7 bases sitting between them. The CDR3 is made up of 12 amino acids. CDR3 protein: CASSLGSETQYF. In DNA form, the CDR3 reads TGTGCCAGCAGTTTAGGATCAGAGACCCAGTACTTC.

This clone was picked up one time. DNA for the CDR3: TGTGCCAGCAGCTTATCGGTTTGGGGGCGCCACCTTAGCACAGATACGCAGTATTTT. Translated: CASSLSVWGRHLSTDTQYF. The rearrangement links TRBV7-2 to TRBJ2-3, with D perhaps matching TRBD1 (6 bases). This CDR3 is built from 19 residues. Trimming shortened V by 2 bases and J by 0 bases, and 21 bases separated the two germline ends. The germline gives CDR1 SGHTA, CDR2 FQGNSA.

Comment on this clone: The CDR3 end shows no conserved phenylalanine or tryptophan, and so a read error is likely. The chain employs TRBV4-2 and TRBJ2-7, with D possibly matching TRBD2 (6 bases). This CDR3 is 15 amino acids long. The V gene lost 1 base and the J gene lost 2 bases, with 12 bases spanning the gap. Germline V gene data show CDR1 as LGHNA and CDR2 as YNFKEQ. CDR3 amino acids: CASSQVGDFTYEQYS. The CDR3 region has the DNA TGTGCCAGCAGCCAAGTGGGGGACTTCACCTACGAGCAGTACTCC.

This chain uses TRBV25-1 with TRBJ2-3, with 8 bases matching TRBD1. This CDR3 has 17 amino acids. J gave up 6 bases and V 1 base, and 12 bases lay outside the gene matches. Germline assignment: CDR1 MGHDK and CDR2 SYGVNS. The DNA for the CDR3 is TGTGCCAGCAGTGAATGGCGGGTAGGGACAGGACGGGATACGCAGTATTTT. Translated: CASSEWRVGTGRDTQYF.

The chain combines TRBV2 with TRBJ2-1, with 8 bases aligning to TRBD2. J lost 7 bases, V lost 7 bases, and 3 bases had no gene match. From germline, CDR1 is SNHLY and CDR2 FYNNEI. This CDR3 spans 12 amino acids. The CDR3 bases are TGTGCCAGCACCCCTAGCGGGAATGAGCAGTTCTTC. Its translation: CASTPSGNEQFF.

The chain recombines TRBV13 with TRBJ2-1; no clear D. The CDR3 loop spans 15 amino acids. Germline CDR1 reads PRHDT; CDR2 reads FYEKMQ (reference sequence). V was shortened by 5 bases and J by 0 bases, with 11 bases between the two germline ends. This chain's CDR3 is CASSVATLSYNEQFF. In DNA, the CDR3 is TGTGCCAGCAGCGTCGCAACTCTCTCCTACAATGAGCAGTTCTTC.

CDR3 nucleotide sequence: TGCGCCAGCAGCCGCACGCCGGGACTTGGAACAGATACGCAGTATTTT. It is translated as CASSRTPGLGTDTQYF. V usage is TRBV4-1 and J usage is TRBJ2-3; tentatively, D is TRBD2 (6 bases). The V gene lost 4 bases and the J gene lost 3 bases, with 17 bases spanning the gap. CDR3 length: 16 residues. From germline, CDR1 is MGHRA and CDR2 YSYEKL.

The J gene is TRBJ1-1, the V gene TRBV9, with D tentatively TRBD1 (5 bases). CDR1 and CDR2 from the germline V gene are SGDLS and YYNGEE. The CDR3 has 14 amino acids. V lost 0 bases and J lost 9, with 15 bases in between. This CDR3 is CASSVEAGSRQAFF. CDR3 sequence (DNA): TGTGCCAGCAGCGTAGAGGCAGGGTCTAGACAAGCTTTCTTT.

The chain recombines TRBV6-5 with TRBJ2-2; D possibly uses TRBD1 or TRBD2 (6 bases each). This CDR3 spans 13 amino acids. Trimming removed 7 bases at V and 7 bases at J, with 13 bases between. Germline values: CDR1 MNHEY, CDR2 SVGAGI. The CDR3 reads CASTTGAGGELFF. Written as DNA, the CDR3 is TGTGCCAGCACAACGGGGGCTGGCGGGGAGCTGTTTTTT.

The chain links TRBV2 to TRBJ2-1; possible D gene TRBD1, 6 bases. Germline values: CDR1 SNHLY, CDR2 FYNNEI. V gave up 3 bases and J gave up 5 bases, with 17 bases separating them. The CDR3 covers 16 residues. Written as DNA, the CDR3 is TGTGCCAGCAGTGACCATCCGGGACAACTCGACAATGAGCAGTTCTTC. Protein: CASSDHPGQLDNEQFF.